The TCR beta chain under discussion was sequenced for a study of blood T cell repertoires in COVID-19. The wider study: Samples representing acute and convalescent COVID-19 were sourced from the United States, Italy and Spain. The cDNA or gDNA used as material had been derived from T cells, B-cell-depleted T cells, or PBMCs.

How the authors handled the data: Estimation of nucleated cell counts relied on the amplification of reference gene primers. Some clones are missing from TCRdb's copy, which holds only in-frame ones; the method was immunoSEQ multiplex PCR. V and J calls and clone size come straight from that table; D and trimming were deduced from the DNA. Of roughly 140,000 clones detected, around 87% appear once; the ten largest clones hold less than 4%. CDR3 size: 15 residues. V was pared by 5 bases and J by 3 bases, with 3 bases of the junction left unmatched. Germline CDR1 is LNHDA and CDR2 is SQIVND (reference sequence).

The genes are TRBV19 and TRBJ2-7, with TRBD2 matching 14 bases. Sequencing was performed on peripheral blood. The TCR originated in a woman aged 55 to 70 with active COVID-19. The CDR3 DNA is TGTGCCAGTAGTCCTGGACTAGCGGGAGGCTACGAGCAGTACTTC. It specifies CASSPGLAGGYEQYF.